Listed below are T cell receptor beta chains from one sample, sequenced in a study of shared clonotypes between healthy human individuals. TCRdb's copy holds only in-frame clones and misses some; the assay was immunoSEQ multiplex PCR. In the table there are about 1.1 million clones, 77% of which are singletons. Sequencing input: memory CD4+ T cells from PBMCs. The receptors shown here come from a man between 18 and 29 years old in good health. Some clones in this sample may be carry-over from other donors' samples. Both conserved end residues are part of each CDR3. D genes are given only for firm matches. Not every row has a clone size; where given, it reads once, few, many or a size class.

D gene: TRBD2
clone size: -
V gene: TRBV5-1
CDR3 length: 18
J gene: TRBJ2-5
CDR3 protein: CASSVGGLAGVRGETQYF
CDR3 DNA: TGCGCCAGCAGCGTCGGGGGACTAGCGGGAGTACGGGGAGAGACCCAGTACTTC

D gene: -
clone size: -
V gene: TRBV7-2
CDR3 length: 16
J gene: TRBJ1-2
CDR3 protein: CASSLEVFRVPGGYTF
CDR3 DNA: TGTGCCAGCAGCTTAGAGGTCTTTCGGGTCCCGGGAGGCTACACCTTC

D gene: -
clone size: -
V gene: TRBV6-5
CDR3 length: 14
J gene: TRBJ1-2
CDR3 protein: CASRVLGQTYGYTF
CDR3 DNA: TGTGCCAGCAGGGTATTGGGCCAGACCTATGGCTACACCTTC

D gene: -
clone size: -
V gene: TRBV5-6
CDR3 length: 12
J gene: TRBJ2-7
CDR3 protein: CASSLVRYEQYF
CDR3 DNA: TGTGCCAGCAGCTTGGTCCGCTACGAGCAGTACTTC

D gene: -
clone size: -
V gene: TRBV2
CDR3 length: 14
J gene: TRBJ2-2
CDR3 protein: CASRVRTNTGELFF
CDR3 DNA: TGTGCCAGCAGGGTTAGAACCAACACCGGGGAGCTGTTTTTT

D gene: -
clone size: -
V gene: TRBV7-3
CDR3 length: 14
J gene: TRBJ1-1
CDR3 protein: CASSLQSRDTEAFF
CDR3 DNA: TGTGCCAGCAGCCTTCAGAGTAGGGACACTGAAGCTTTCTTT

D gene: -
clone size: -
V gene: TRBV30
CDR3 length: 10
J gene: TRBJ2-1
CDR3 protein: CAWNLGEQFF
CDR3 DNA: TGTGCCTGGAATTTGGGGGAGCAGTTCTTC

D gene: TRBD1
clone size: -
V gene: TRBV7-2
CDR3 length: 15
J gene: TRBJ2-2
CDR3 protein: CASSSDRVGTGELFF
CDR3 DNA: TGTGCCAGCAGCTCCGACAGGGTAGGAACCGGGGAGCTGTTTTTT

D gene: -
clone size: -
V gene: TRBV27
CDR3 length: 16
J gene: TRBJ1-1
CDR3 protein: CASSRIGAEGDTEAFF
CDR3 DNA: TGTGCCAGCAGCCGAATAGGGGCGGAGGGCGACACTGAAGCTTTCTTT

D gene: -
clone size: many
V gene: TRBV5-4
CDR3 length: 16
J gene: TRBJ2-2
CDR3 protein: CASTYGTGRTTGELFF
CDR3 DNA: TGTGCCAGCACCTACGGAACCGGGCGGACCACCGGGGAGCTGTTTTTT

D gene: TRBD2
clone size: -
V gene: TRBV5-5
CDR3 length: 17
J gene: TRBJ2-3
CDR3 protein: CASSQLPGREGADTQYF
CDR3 DNA: TGTGCCAGCAGCCAGCTCCCGGGGCGGGAGGGCGCAGATACGCAGTATTTT

D gene: TRBD2
clone size: -
V gene: TRBV5-6
CDR3 length: 15
J gene: TRBJ2-1
CDR3 protein: CASSTSTSGYNEQFF
CDR3 DNA: TGTGCCAGCAGCACATCGACTAGCGGTTACAATGAGCAGTTCTTC

D gene: -
clone size: -
V gene: TRBV29-1
CDR3 length: 13
J gene: TRBJ1-5
CDR3 protein: CSVVDGRNQPQHF
CDR3 DNA: TGCAGCGTTGTCGACGGTAGGAATCAGCCCCAGCATTTT

D gene: -
clone size: -
V gene: TRBV7-9
CDR3 length: 12
J gene: TRBJ2-1
CDR3 protein: CASSLTGAEQFF
CDR3 DNA: TGTGCCAGCAGCTTAACGGGAGCTGAGCAGTTCTTC

D gene: -
clone size: -
V gene: TRBV5-1
CDR3 length: 14
J gene: TRBJ2-7
CDR3 protein: CASSLTEPSYEQYF
CDR3 DNA: TGCGCCAGCAGCTTGACAGAACCCTCCTACGAGCAGTACTTC

D gene: -
clone size: -
V gene: TRBV30
CDR3 length: 11
J gene: TRBJ2-1
CDR3 protein: CAWSVGRVQFF
CDR3 DNA: TGTGCCTGGAGTGTGGGCAGGGTTCAGTTCTTC

D gene: TRBD1
clone size: -
V gene: TRBV28
CDR3 length: 14
J gene: TRBJ1-5
CDR3 protein: CASSLRQGAGAQHF
CDR3 DNA: TGTGCCAGCAGTCTTCGACAGGGAGCCGGGGCCCAGCATTTT

D gene: TRBD1
clone size: -
V gene: TRBV7-3
CDR3 length: 18
J gene: TRBJ2-2
CDR3 protein: CASSLIPGQGGGTGELFF
CDR3 DNA: TGTGCCAGCAGCTTAATCCCGGGACAGGGGGGCGGAACCGGGGAGCTGTTTTTT

D gene: -
clone size: -
V gene: TRBV5-1
CDR3 length: 14
J gene: TRBJ2-7
CDR3 protein: CASSLGSGAYEQYF
CDR3 DNA: TGCGCCAGCAGCTTGGGTAGCGGAGCCTACGAGCAGTACTTC

D gene: TRBD1
clone size: -
V gene: TRBV9
CDR3 length: 15
J gene: TRBJ2-1
CDR3 protein: CASSAGTGIVNEQFF
CDR3 DNA: TGTGCCAGCAGCGCCGGGACAGGGATTGTCAATGAGCAGTTCTTC

D gene: TRBD1
clone size: -
V gene: TRBV6-5
CDR3 length: 14
J gene: TRBJ1-1
CDR3 protein: CASSYRTGGTEAFF
CDR3 DNA: TGTGCCAGCAGTTATCGGACAGGGGGGACTGAAGCTTTCTTT

D gene: TRBD2
clone size: -
V gene: TRBV18
CDR3 length: 16
J gene: TRBJ2-7
CDR3 protein: CASSPPILAGEYEQYF
CDR3 DNA: TGTGCCAGCTCACCACCCATACTAGCGGGCGAGTACGAGCAGTACTTC

D gene: -
clone size: -
V gene: TRBV7-9
CDR3 length: 13
J gene: TRBJ1-2
CDR3 protein: CASSNDRNYGYTF
CDR3 DNA: TGTGCCAGCAGCAACGACAGAAACTATGGCTACACCTTC

D gene: -
clone size: few
V gene: TRBV7-2
CDR3 length: 11
J gene: TRBJ2-7
CDR3 protein: CASSPSTEQYF
CDR3 DNA: TGTGCCAGCAGCCCCTCGACCGAGCAGTACTTC

D gene: TRBD1
clone size: -
V gene: TRBV7-3
CDR3 length: 13
J gene: TRBJ1-1
CDR3 protein: CASSAQGDTEAFF
CDR3 DNA: TGTGCCAGCAGCGCACAGGGGGACACTGAAGCTTTCTTT

D gene: -
clone size: -
V gene: TRBV4-3
CDR3 length: 14
J gene: TRBJ2-7
CDR3 protein: CASSQADGTYEQYF
CDR3 DNA: TGCGCCAGCAGCCAAGCGGACGGAACCTACGAGCAGTACTTC

D gene: -
clone size: once
V gene: TRBV5-1
CDR3 length: 14
J gene: TRBJ2-1
CDR3 protein: CASSLEGTYNEQFF
CDR3 DNA: TGCGCCAGCAGCTTGGAAGGAACCTACAATGAGCAGTTCTTC

D gene: -
clone size: once
V gene: TRBV7-9
CDR3 length: 12
J gene: TRBJ2-7
CDR3 protein: CASSLVGYEQYF
CDR3 DNA: TGTGCCAGCAGCTTAGTGGGATACGAGCAGTACTTC

D gene: TRBD1
clone size: -
V gene: TRBV2
CDR3 length: 14
J gene: TRBJ1-1
CDR3 protein: CASSGGAGGREAFF
CDR3 DNA: TGTGCCAGCAGTGGAGGGGCAGGGGGCCGTGAAGCTTTCTTT

D gene: TRBD1
clone size: -
V gene: TRBV11-3
CDR3 length: 12
J gene: TRBJ2-7
CDR3 protein: CASSKQGDEQYF
CDR3 DNA: TGTGCCAGCAGCAAACAGGGGGATGAGCAGTACTTC

D gene: -
clone size: few
V gene: TRBV29-1
CDR3 length: 12
J gene: TRBJ1-4
CDR3 protein: CSGGARDEKLFF
CDR3 DNA: TGCAGCGGTGGAGCCCGGGATGAAAAACTGTTTTTT

D gene: -
clone size: -
V gene: TRBV5-1
CDR3 length: 14
J gene: TRBJ2-3
CDR3 protein: CASSFFPGTDTQYF
CDR3 DNA: TGCGCCAGCAGCTTTTTTCCCGGCACAGATACGCAGTATTTT

D gene: -
clone size: few
V gene: TRBV6-1
CDR3 length: 13
J gene: TRBJ2-1
CDR3 protein: CASSEAVENEQFF
CDR3 DNA: TGTGCCAGCAGTGAAGCCGTCGAGAATGAGCAGTTCTTC

D gene: -
clone size: -
V gene: TRBV7-9
CDR3 length: 13
J gene: TRBJ2-7
CDR3 protein: CASSPTVSYEQYF
CDR3 DNA: TGTGCCAGCAGCCCCACAGTCTCCTACGAGCAGTACTTC

D gene: -
clone size: few
V gene: TRBV11-2
CDR3 length: 13
J gene: TRBJ1-1
CDR3 protein: CASSLGFGTEAFF
CDR3 DNA: TGTGCCAGCAGCTTAGGGTTCGGCACTGAAGCTTTCTTT

D gene: -
clone size: -
V gene: TRBV7-6
CDR3 length: 16
J gene: TRBJ2-6
CDR3 protein: CASSSRRVSGANVLTF
CDR3 DNA: TGTGCCAGCAGCTCACGACGGGTCTCTGGGGCCAACGTCCTGACTTTC

D gene: -
clone size: -
V gene: TRBV7-2
CDR3 length: 15
J gene: TRBJ1-1
CDR3 protein: CASSLAGHLNTEAFF
CDR3 DNA: TGTGCCAGCAGCTTAGCGGGGCACTTGAACACTGAAGCTTTCTTT

D gene: -
clone size: -
V gene: TRBV6-6
CDR3 length: 14
J gene: TRBJ2-2
CDR3 protein: CASSSTGDTGELFF
CDR3 DNA: TGTGCCAGCAGCTCGACAGGAGACACCGGGGAGCTGTTTTTT

D gene: -
clone size: -
V gene: TRBV25-1
CDR3 length: 16
J gene: TRBJ2-5
CDR3 protein: CASSEFVASAQETQYF
CDR3 DNA: TGTGCCAGCAGTGAATTCGTAGCTAGCGCCCAAGAGACCCAGTACTTC

D gene: TRBD2
clone size: -
V gene: TRBV5-1
CDR3 length: 15
J gene: TRBJ2-7
CDR3 protein: CASSTGLAGVHEQYF
CDR3 DNA: TGCGCCAGCAGCACCGGACTAGCGGGAGTTCACGAGCAGTACTTC

D gene: -
clone size: -
V gene: TRBV27
CDR3 length: 13
J gene: TRBJ2-5
CDR3 protein: CASSPRAGETQYF
CDR3 DNA: TGTGCCAGCAGCCCCCGGGCGGGAGAGACCCAGTACTTC

D gene: TRBD2
clone size: few
V gene: TRBV2
CDR3 length: 14
J gene: TRBJ2-2
CDR3 protein: CASSALAVVGELFF
CDR3 DNA: TGTGCCAGCAGTGCACTAGCGGTCGTCGGGGAGCTGTTTTTT

D gene: TRBD1
clone size: -
V gene: TRBV5-1
CDR3 length: 16
J gene: TRBJ1-1
CDR3 protein: CASSLGAGGPSTEAFF
CDR3 DNA: TGCGCCAGCAGCTTGGGGGCAGGGGGGCCGAGCACTGAAGCTTTCTTT

D gene: -
clone size: -
V gene: TRBV7-9
CDR3 length: 15
J gene: TRBJ2-3
CDR3 protein: CASSLVPGSPDTQYF
CDR3 DNA: TGTGCCAGCAGCTTAGTTCCCGGGAGCCCAGATACGCAGTATTTT

D gene: TRBD2
clone size: -
V gene: TRBV2
CDR3 length: 14
J gene: TRBJ2-3
CDR3 protein: CASSDAAGAGTQYF
CDR3 DNA: TGTGCCAGCAGTGACGCAGCGGGAGCAGGTACGCAGTATTTT

D gene: -
clone size: -
V gene: TRBV2
CDR3 length: 16
J gene: TRBJ2-7
CDR3 protein: CASSEARAAFDYEQYF
CDR3 DNA: TGTGCCAGCAGTGAAGCACGGGCAGCCTTTGACTACGAGCAGTACTTC

D gene: TRBD1
clone size: once
V gene: TRBV5-4
CDR3 length: 15
J gene: TRBJ2-3
CDR3 protein: CASSAGTGGTDTQYF
CDR3 DNA: TGTGCCAGCAGCGCCGGGACAGGGGGAACAGATACGCAGTATTTT

D gene: -
clone size: -
V gene: TRBV28
CDR3 length: 15
J gene: TRBJ1-3
CDR3 protein: CASSITGISGNTIYF
CDR3 DNA: TGTGCCAGCAGTATCACAGGGATCTCTGGAAACACCATATATTTT

D gene: TRBD1
clone size: -
V gene: TRBV5-8
CDR3 length: 14
J gene: TRBJ2-7
CDR3 protein: CASSLPGTDYEQYF
CDR3 DNA: TGTGCCAGCAGCTTGCCCGGGACAGACTACGAGCAGTACTTC

D gene: TRBD2
clone size: few
V gene: TRBV7-2
CDR3 length: 15
J gene: TRBJ2-5
CDR3 protein: CASSPVAGEAETQYF
CDR3 DNA: TGTGCCAGCAGCCCTGTAGCGGGAGAGGCGGAGACCCAGTACTTC

D gene: -
clone size: once
V gene: TRBV2
CDR3 length: 14
J gene: TRBJ2-3
CDR3 protein: CASRDWGTADTQYF
CDR3 DNA: TGTGCCAGCAGAGACTGGGGCACCGCAGATACGCAGTATTTT

D gene: -
clone size: -
V gene: TRBV6-1
CDR3 length: 14
J gene: TRBJ1-4
CDR3 protein: CASSTGTYNEKLFF
CDR3 DNA: TGTGCCAGCAGCACAGGGACGTATAATGAAAAACTGTTTTTT

D gene: TRBD1
clone size: -
V gene: TRBV7-2
CDR3 length: 15
J gene: TRBJ2-5
CDR3 protein: CASSLVGTVLGTQYF
CDR3 DNA: TGTGCCAGCAGCTTAGTCGGGACAGTACTAGGGACCCAGTACTTC

D gene: -
clone size: -
V gene: TRBV27
CDR3 length: 13
J gene: TRBJ1-5
CDR3 protein: CASGRPDYQPQHF
CDR3 DNA: TGTGCCTCCGGACGGCCCGACTACCAGCCCCAGCATTTT

D gene: -
clone size: -
V gene: TRBV5-1
CDR3 length: 13
J gene: TRBJ2-3
CDR3 protein: CASRGEGTDTQYF
CDR3 DNA: TGCGCCAGCCGCGGAGAGGGTACAGATACGCAGTATTTT

D gene: -
clone size: -
V gene: TRBV15
CDR3 length: 15
J gene: TRBJ2-3
CDR3 protein: CATSRGASGTDTQYF
CDR3 DNA: TGTGCCACCAGCAGAGGAGCTAGCGGCACAGATACGCAGTATTTT

D gene: -
clone size: -
V gene: TRBV28
CDR3 length: 12
J gene: TRBJ2-3
CDR3 protein: CASNRIPDTQYF
CDR3 DNA: TGTGCCAGCAACCGTATCCCAGATACGCAGTATTTT

D gene: -
clone size: -
V gene: TRBV19
CDR3 length: 15
J gene: TRBJ2-3
CDR3 protein: CASADRSDGTDTQYF
CDR3 DNA: TGTGCCAGTGCTGACCGTAGCGATGGCACAGATACGCAGTATTTT

D gene: -
clone size: -
V gene: TRBV2
CDR3 length: 13
J gene: TRBJ2-7
CDR3 protein: CASRETAYYEQYF
CDR3 DNA: TGTGCCAGCAGAGAGACAGCCTACTACGAGCAGTACTTC

D gene: -
clone size: -
V gene: TRBV5-1
CDR3 length: 16
J gene: TRBJ2-5
CDR3 protein: CASNIGAAGGVETQYF
CDR3 DNA: TGCGCCAGCAATATAGGTGCGGCCGGAGGGGTGGAGACCCAGTACTTC